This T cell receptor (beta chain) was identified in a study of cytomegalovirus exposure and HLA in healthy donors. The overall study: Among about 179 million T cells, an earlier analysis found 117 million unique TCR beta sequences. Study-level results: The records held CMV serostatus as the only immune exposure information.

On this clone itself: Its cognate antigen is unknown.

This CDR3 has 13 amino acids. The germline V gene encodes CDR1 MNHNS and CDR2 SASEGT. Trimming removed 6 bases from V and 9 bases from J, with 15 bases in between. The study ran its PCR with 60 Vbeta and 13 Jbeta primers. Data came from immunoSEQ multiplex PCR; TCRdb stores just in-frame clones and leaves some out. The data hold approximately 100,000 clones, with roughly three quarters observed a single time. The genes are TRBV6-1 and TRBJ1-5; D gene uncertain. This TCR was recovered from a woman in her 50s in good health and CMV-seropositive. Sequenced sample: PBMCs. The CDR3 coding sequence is TGTGCCAGCAGCCTTGGGCCGGGGAGGCCCCAGCATTTT. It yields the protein CASSLGPGRPQHF.